This TCR beta chain was documented in a study of T cells after yellow fever vaccination. V was cut by 8 bases and J by 7 bases, with 17 bases left in between. CDR3 size: 13 residues. In germline, CDR1 is ENHRY, CDR2 SYGVKD. Using its own MiXCR run on the 5' RACE reads, TCRdb lists one record per CDR3 protein. Of more than 95,000 distinct CDR3 sequences listed, roughly 8.2% are singletons. In regard to this clonotype: The antigen remains undetermined.

General study results and limits: The study re-detected most primary-vaccination clones after the booster (approximately 96% CD4, 88% CD8).

The chain has TRBV10-3 and TRBJ1-1; possible D gene TRBD1, 5 bases. The sequence was collected from a man younger than 30 who received the YFV17D yellow fever vaccine. Source: CD8+ T cells sorted from PBMCs, taken on the day of the yellow fever booster vaccination. Here the CDR3 reads CAILESVDSEAFF. CDR3 sequence (DNA): TGTGCCATCCTCGAGTCGGTTGACAGTGAAGCTTTCTTT.